The T cell receptor (beta chain) described here comes from a study of cytomegalovirus exposure and HLA in healthy donors. Libraries were prepared by immunoSEQ multiplex PCR; TCRdb keeps only in-frame clonotypes and omits some of them. Among approximately 180,000 clones listed, roughly 82% were seen once. V dropped 0 bases and J dropped 7; count of bases not matched to a gene: 7. CDR1 is SGHRS, CDR2 YFSETQ, per germline. The CDR3 sequence is 15 residues long. Sequenced sample: PBMCs. The receptor was isolated from a woman under 30 in good health and CMV-seronegative. This rearrangement joins TRBV5-1 to TRBJ2-3, with 8 nucleotides matching TRBD1. The CDR3 sequence: CASSLVTGDANTQYF. The CDR3 DNA reads as TGCGCCAGCAGCTTGGTGACAGGGGATGCGAATACGCAGTATTTT. The whole variable domain, filled in from reference TRBV5-1 and TRBJ2-3, reads KAGVTQTPRYLIKTRGQQVTLSCSPISGHRSVSWYQQTPGQGLQFLFEYFSETQRNKGNFPGRFSGRQFSNSRSEMNVSTLELGDSALYLCASSLVTGDANTQYFGPGTRLTVL.